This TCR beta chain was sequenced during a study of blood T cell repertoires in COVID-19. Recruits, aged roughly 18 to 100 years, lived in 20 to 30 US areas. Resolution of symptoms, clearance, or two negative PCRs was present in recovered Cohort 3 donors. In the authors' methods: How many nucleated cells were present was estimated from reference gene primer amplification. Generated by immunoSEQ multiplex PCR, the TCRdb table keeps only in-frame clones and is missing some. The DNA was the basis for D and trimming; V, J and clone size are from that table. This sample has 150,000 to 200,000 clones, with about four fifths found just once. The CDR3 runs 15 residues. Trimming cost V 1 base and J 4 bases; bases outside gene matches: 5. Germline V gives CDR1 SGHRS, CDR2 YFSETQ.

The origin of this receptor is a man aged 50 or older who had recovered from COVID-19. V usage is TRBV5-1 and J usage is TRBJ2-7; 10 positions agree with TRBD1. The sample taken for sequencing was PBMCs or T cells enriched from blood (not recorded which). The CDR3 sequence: CASSLSGTGVYEQYF. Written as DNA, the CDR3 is TGCGCCAGCAGCTTGTCCGGGACAGGGGTGTACGAGCAGTACTTC.